Shown below are 20 T cell receptor beta chains from a single sample sequenced in a study of graft-versus-host responses after intestinal transplantation. Libraries were prepared by immunoSEQ multiplex PCR; TCRdb keeps only in-frame clonotypes and omits some of them. The sample has approximately 20,000 clones; roughly 86% are singletons. The sample here was bone marrow, taken roughly 19 weeks after transplant. The receptors derive from a human patient who received an intestinal transplant, so some T cells may come from the graft donor.

This chain connects TRBV19 to TRBJ2-7; D may be TRBD1 or TRBD2 (5 bases each). Trimming removed 3 bases from V and 0 bases from J, with 9 bases in between. Germline-derived CDR1 and CDR2 are LNHDA and SQIVND (reference sequence). The CDR3 is 14 amino acids. The CDR3 coding sequence is TGTGCCAGTAGTATCGGGGCAGCCTCCTACGAGCAGTACTTC. The encoded protein is CASSIGAASYEQYF.

As DNA, the CDR3 is TGTGCCAGCAGCCAACTCACAGCGAATGAGCAGTTCTTC. This codes for CASSQLTANEQFF. The chain recombines TRBV5-4 with TRBJ2-1; D unclear. Between the trimmed V and J ends, which lost 4 bases and 7 bases, there was a span of 12 bases. In germline, CDR1 is SGHNT, CDR2 YYREEE (reference sequence). The CDR3 is 13 amino acids.

V is TRBV7-6 and J is TRBJ2-3, with 7 bases that match TRBD2. Germline V gives CDR1 SGHVS, CDR2 FNYEAQ. The J segment lost 2 bases and the V segment lost 1 base, leaving 12 bases of the junction unmatched. The CDR3 runs to 18 residues. The CDR3 sequence is CASSLGPPAGRYTDTQYF. CDR3 coding DNA: TGTGCCAGCAGCTTAGGGCCCCCAGCGGGACGATACACAGATACGCAGTATTTT.

This rearrangement joins TRBV18 to TRBJ1-2; 7 bases agree with TRBD1. CDR1 KGHSH and CDR2 LQKENI come from the germline V gene. After removal of 0 bases from V and 6 bases from J, the junction contained 7 bases not matched to a gene. This CDR3 has 15 amino acids. The DNA of the CDR3 is TGTGCCAGCTCACCACCGGCAGGGGGATTGAATGGCTACACCTTC. This gives the protein CASSPPAGGLNGYTF.

The chain carries TRBV6-1 and TRBJ2-5; D remains ambiguous. V shed 5 bases and J shed 4 bases, with 11 bases lying between them. This CDR3 is built from 13 residues. The V gene's germline CDR1 is MNHNS and CDR2 SASEGT. As DNA, the CDR3 is TGTGCCAGCAGTAGCATGGTGGGAGAGACCCAGTACTTC. Translated, it gives CASSSMVGETQYF.

This clone was recorded a few times. J is TRBJ2-3 and V is TRBV5-5; D possibly matches TRBD1 or TRBD2 (7 bases each). Germline V gene data show CDR1 as SGHKS and CDR2 as YYEKEE (reference sequence). The CDR3 runs 15 residues. V was shortened by 4 bases and J by 0 bases, with 12 bases between the two germline ends. CDR3 amino acids: CASSPRGGSTDTQYF. For the CDR3, the DNA is TGTGCCAGCAGCCCCAGGGGGGGAAGCACAGATACGCAGTATTTT.

This chain joins TRBV6-5 and TRBJ2-7, with 7 nucleotides matching TRBD2. The CDR3 is made up of 15 amino acids. Looked up from germline, CDR1 is MNHEY and CDR2 is SVGAGI. Trimming at V came to 4 bases and at J to 3 bases, leaving 9 bases not matched to a gene. The CDR3 loop is CASSSLTGGNYEQYF. The CDR3, as DNA: TGTGCCAGCAGTTCGCTTACGGGAGGCAACTACGAGCAGTACTTC.

This clone has more than one count but fewer than ten. The genes are TRBV6-6 and TRBJ2-6, with 7 bases that match TRBD1. CDR1 is MNHNY, CDR2 SVGAGI, per germline (reference sequence). The CDR3 is 14 residues long. With V trimmed by 7 bases and J by 0 bases, 0 bases remained unmatched. The CDR3 DNA is TGTGCCAGCACAGGGGGCTCTGGGGCCAACGTCCTGACTTTC. Amino acids: CASTGGSGANVLTF.

This sequence joins TRBV9 and TRBJ1-1; the D is unclear. In germline, CDR1 is SGDLS, CDR2 YYNGEE. This CDR3 contains 12 residues. V gave up 7 bases and J gave up 3 bases, with 10 bases separating them. The CDR3 spells CASGKGDTEAFF. For the CDR3, the DNA is TGTGCCAGCGGTAAAGGCGACACTGAAGCTTTCTTT.

This sequence joins TRBV5-1 and TRBJ2-7; 7 bases are shared with TRBD1. The V gene's germline CDR1 is SGHRS and CDR2 YFSETQ. The CDR3 has 17 residues. The V segment lost 1 base and the J segment 3 bases; nucleotides outside the gene matches: 13. CDR3 loop: CASSLSTTRDRHYEQYF. The CDR3 DNA reads as TGCGCCAGCAGCTTGTCCACCACCCGGGACAGACACTACGAGCAGTACTTC.

This chain uses TRBV30 with TRBJ2-1, with 12 bases fitting TRBD2. The ends lost 4 bases at V and 4 bases at J; junction bases unmatched: 5. CDR3 size: 15 residues. Germline V gene lookup returns CDR1 GTSNPN and CDR2 SVGIG (reference sequence). Written as DNA, the CDR3 is TGTGCCTGGACCGCCACTAGCGGGAGGTACAATGAGCAGTTCTTC. Its translation: CAWTATSGRYNEQFF.

This chain connects TRBV9 to TRBJ2-2; no reliable D call. Trimming left V 0 bases short and J 3 bases short, with 6 bases between. The CDR3 is 14 residues long. CDR1 is SGDLS and CDR2 is YYNGEE in the germline V gene. The CDR3 bases are TGTGCCAGCAGCGTAGCCGGATACACCGGGGAGCTGTTTTTT. Translated, it gives CASSVAGYTGELFF.

The chain uses TRBV11-2 and TRBJ2-7, with D possibly being TRBD1 (5 bases). Germline lookup yields CDR1 SGHAT and CDR2 FQNNGV. CDR3 length: 14 amino acids. Trimming removed 5 bases from V and 0 bases from J, with 11 bases in between. CDR3: CASSLPGYSYEQYF. In nucleotides, the CDR3 is TGTGCCAGCAGCCTGCCAGGGTACTCCTACGAGCAGTACTTC. Looking up the rest from reference TRBV11-2 and TRBJ2-7 gives the full variable domain: EAGVAQSPRYKIIEKRQSVAFWCNPISGHATLYWYQQILGQGPKLLIQFQNNGVVDDSQLPKDRFSAERLKGVDSTLKIQPAKLEDSAVYLCASSLPGYSYEQYFGPGTRLTVT.

This clone has only a few counts. The rearrangement uses TRBV27 and TRBJ2-5; no clear D gene. The germline CDR1 and CDR2 sequences are MNHEY and SMNVEV (reference sequence). Deletions cut 1 base from V and 2 bases from J, with 11 bases between. This CDR3 spans 15 amino acids. DNA for the CDR3: TGTGCCAGCAGTTTATATCAGCGTAGTCAAGAGACCCAGTACTTC. Protein: CASSLYQRSQETQYF.

This sequence joins TRBV19 and TRBJ2-3; 8 bases line up with TRBD2. Looked up from germline, CDR1 is LNHDA and CDR2 is SQIVND (reference sequence). This CDR3 is built from 13 residues. With V trimmed by 5 bases and J by 8 bases, 6 bases remained unmatched. CDR3 residues: CASSELTSGTQYF. CDR3 bases: TGTGCCAGTAGTGAGTTAACTAGCGGTACGCAGTATTTT.

The chain recombines TRBV7-3 with TRBJ2-1; D assignment may be TRBD1 or TRBD2 (5 bases each). The germline V gene has CDR1 SGHTA and CDR2 FQGTGA. The CDR3 consists of 14 residues. Trimming shortened V by 5 bases and J by 7 bases, and 15 bases separated the two germline ends. In DNA form, the CDR3 reads TGTGCCAGCAGCCCCGGGACCTCACATAATGAGCAGTTCTTC. Its translation is CASSPGTSHNEQFF.

J is TRBJ2-7 and V is TRBV7-9; possibly TRBD1 for D (5 bases). This CDR3 spans 14 amino acids. Between the trimmed V and J ends, which lost 1 base and 2 bases, there was a span of 9 bases. Looked up from germline, CDR1 is SEHNR and CDR2 is FQNEAQ (reference sequence). The CDR3 DNA reads as TGTGCCAGCAGCTTAGTCGCAGGGACCTACGAGCAGTACTTC. Residues: CASSLVAGTYEQYF.

The chain's CDR3 is CASSLGQGYNYGYTF. DNA for the CDR3: TGTGCCAGCAGCTTAGGCCAGGGTTACAACTATGGCTACACCTTC. This chain uses TRBV7-9 with TRBJ1-2; a possible D gene is TRBD1 (5 bases). Trimming cost V 1 base and J 2 bases, with 11 bases left between them. This CDR3 has 15 residues. The germline V gene encodes CDR1 SEHNR and CDR2 FQNEAQ (reference sequence).

The chain is built from TRBV7-2 and TRBJ1-2; perhaps TRBD1 as D (6 bases). The V end lost 4 bases, the J end lost 4 bases, and 10 bases lay between the germline ends. This CDR3 comprises 13 residues. From germline, CDR1 is SGHTA and CDR2 FQGNSA. This CDR3 reads CASSYGQLYGYTF. The CDR3 DNA sequence: TGTGCCAGCAGCTACGGACAGCTCTATGGCTACACCTTC. Drawing the rest from reference TRBV7-2 and TRBJ1-2, the complete variable domain is GAGVSQSPSNKVTEKGKDVELRCDPISGHTALYWYRQSLGQGLEFLIYFQGNSAPDKSGLPSDRFSAERTGGSVSTLTIQRTQQEDSAVYLCASSYGQLYGYTFGSGTRLTVV.

The chain carries TRBV7-9 and TRBJ1-1; D call uncertain. Trimming left V 2 bases short and J 1 base short, with 2 bases between. Germline CDR1 is SEHNR and CDR2 is FQNEAQ (reference sequence). The CDR3 has 12 residues. CDR3 coding DNA: TGTGCCAGCAGCTTATCGAACACTGAAGCTTTCTTT. Its translation: CASSLSNTEAFF.